These T cell receptor beta chains were read from a single sample in a study of Ad26.COV2.S vaccination and SARS-CoV-2 variants. The table came from immunoSEQ multiplex PCR; TCRdb's copy has only in-frame clones and leaves some out. The data contain 350,000 to 500,000 clones, about 90% of them singletons. Sequences were derived from peripheral blood, sampled in a trial of Ad26.COV2.S vaccine versus placebo. The receptors here all came from a person between 18 and 59 years old who received the Ad26.COV2.S COVID-19 vaccine or a placebo. CDR3s include the opening cysteine and the closing phenylalanine or tryptophan. D genes are given only for firm matches. Part of the rows lack a size; the others show once, few, many or a class for expanded clones.

V	size	J	D	DNA	CDR3
TRBV27	NA	TRBJ1-6	NA	TGTGCCAGCAGCCACAGAGGACGGCCGAATTCACCCCTCCACTTT	CASSHRGRPNSPLHF
TRBV27	NA	TRBJ1-6	NA	TGTGCCAGCAGTTTCTCCCGGACAGCCCATAATTCACCCCTCCACTTT	CASSFSRTAHNSPLHF
TRBV4-2	NA	TRBJ1-4	NA	TGTGCCAGCAGCCGGGCCGCAGGGTGGGATGAAAAACTGTTTTTT	CASSRAAGWDEKLFF
TRBV7-8	NA	TRBJ2-2	TRBD1	TGTGCCAGCAGCTACCGGGACAGGGTCGCGGGGGAGCTGTTTTTT	CASSYRDRVAGELFF
TRBV5-1	NA	TRBJ2-7	TRBD2	TGCGCCAGCAGCTCCGGACTAGCGGGAGGGCGCGAGCAGTACTTC	CASSSGLAGGREQYF
TRBV9	NA	TRBJ2-1	TRBD2	TGTGCCAGCAGCGCGCTCCTAGTAACTAGCGCGCAGTTCTTC	CASSALLVTSAQFF
TRBV29-1	once	TRBJ2-7	NA	TGCAGCGTTGAAGATCCGACGCGGGGATCCTACGAGCAGTACTTC	CSVEDPTRGSYEQYF
TRBV28	NA	TRBJ2-1	NA	TGTGCCAGCAGTTTTCAAGGGGCTGAGAATGAGCAGTTCTTC	CASSFQGAENEQFF
TRBV7-9	NA	TRBJ1-5	NA	TGTGCCAGCAGCTCCGTCGATCAGCCCCAGCATTTT	CASSSVDQPQHF
TRBV18	NA	TRBJ2-5	TRBD1	TGTGCCAGCTCACCACTGACAGGGGGCATAGAGACCCAGTACTTC	CASSPLTGGIETQYF
TRBV5-1	NA	TRBJ1-2	NA	TGCGCCAGCAGCCCGGCAGGGGACTATGGCTACACCTTC	CASSPAGDYGYTF
TRBV7-2	NA	TRBJ2-1	NA	TGTGCCAGCAGCTCGCGCCTCGCTGCGCAGTTCTTC	CASSSRLAAQFF
TRBV19	once	TRBJ1-4	TRBD1	TGTGCCGGAAGCTATACAGGGGTGGTTGAAAAACTGTTTTTT	CAGSYTGVVEKLFF
TRBV5-4	few	TRBJ1-6	TRBD1	TGTGCCAGCAGCCACAGGGGGCTAGGATCACCCCTCCACTTT	CASSHRGLGSPLHF
TRBV28	NA	TRBJ2-7	NA	TGTGCCAGCAGTTCGCCGGGCAGAAGCTCCTACGAGCAGTACTTC	CASSSPGRSSYEQYF
TRBV2	NA	TRBJ1-2	TRBD1	TGTGCCAGTACGGGACAGGGTTACTATGGCTACACCTTC	CASTGQGYYGYTF
TRBV28	NA	TRBJ2-7	NA	TGTGCCAGCAGTTTGTTTCGACAGAGACCCTACGAGCAGTACTTC	CASSLFRQRPYEQYF
TRBV7-9	NA	TRBJ1-4	NA	TGTGCCAGCAGCTTAGACGGCTTTGGTGAAAAACTGTTTTTT	CASSLDGFGEKLFF
TRBV7-2	NA	TRBJ2-3	NA	TGTGCCAGCAGCCCCCTTTGGGAGGGCACAGATACGCAGTATTTT	CASSPLWEGTDTQYF
TRBV19	NA	TRBJ2-6	TRBD1	TGTGCCAGTAGTACCCTTCGACAGGGGGCGAGGAGGTCTGGGGCCAACGTCCTGACTTTC	CASSTLRQGARRSGANVLTF
TRBV15	once	TRBJ2-7	NA	TGTGCCACCAGTCGAGGTCAGGGGCAAAACTCCTACGAGCAGTACTTC	CATSRGQGQNSYEQYF
TRBV9	NA	TRBJ2-1	NA	TGTGCCAGCAGCGTAGAAGGAGGGTTGGGTGAGCAGTTCTTC	CASSVEGGLGEQFF
TRBV27	NA	TRBJ2-7	NA	TGTGCCAGCAGTTTATTTGGGAGCCGGGAGCAGTACTTC	CASSLFGSREQYF
TRBV12-3/TRBV12-4	NA	TRBJ2-7	TRBD1	TGTGCCAGCAGTTTGACAGGGGAAGGCGAGCAGTACTTC	CASSLTGEGEQYF
TRBV4-3	NA	TRBJ2-1	NA	TGCGCCAGCAGCCAAGACGGAGGGCCTAACAATGAGCAGTTCTTC	CASSQDGGPNNEQFF
TRBV29-1	NA	TRBJ1-1	TRBD1	TGCAGCGTCCCAGGGGGGTCTGAAGCTTTCTTT	CSVPGGSEAFF
TRBV7-9	NA	TRBJ2-5	TRBD2	TGTGCCAGCAGCCAAGGGCTAGCGGAAGAGACCCAGTACTTC	CASSQGLAEETQYF
TRBV11-3	NA	TRBJ1-2	NA	TGTGCCAGCAGCTTAGATGGAGGGTATGGCTACACCTTC	CASSLDGGYGYTF
TRBV27	NA	TRBJ2-5	NA	TGTGCCAGCAGTTTATATCGTCCCCCCGGCGGAGAGACCCAGTACTTC	CASSLYRPPGGETQYF
TRBV6-5	NA	TRBJ1-5	NA	TGTGCCAGCAGAGGCGGGGGGATAGAAGACCAGCCCCAGCATTTT	CASRGGGIEDQPQHF
TRBV9	NA	TRBJ2-5	TRBD1	TGTGCCAGCAGCGTAGCTACTGGGACAGCCCAAGAGACCCAGTACTTC	CASSVATGTAQETQYF
TRBV7-3	NA	TRBJ2-7	TRBD2	TGTGCCAGCAGCTTAATCCCCAGCGGGAGGGCCGAGCAGTACTTC	CASSLIPSGRAEQYF
TRBV6-2/TRBV6-3	NA	TRBJ2-1	NA	TGTGCCAGCAGCCCTCGTGGAGGGGCGGGACCCTACAATGAGCAGTTCTTC	CASSPRGGAGPYNEQFF
TRBV28	NA	TRBJ2-7	TRBD1	TGTGCCAGCAGGTATTCGCGGGACAGGCAAATGTTCGGGGAGCAGTACTTC	CASRYSRDRQMFGEQYF
TRBV28	once	TRBJ2-3	TRBD2	TGTGCCAGCAGTTCCTTTATAGCTAGCGGGAGGACAGATACGCAGTATTTT	CASSSFIASGRTDTQYF
TRBV18	NA	TRBJ2-1	TRBD2	TGTGCCAGCTCTCAGCAACTAGCGACCTCCTACAATGAGCAGTTCTTC	CASSQQLATSYNEQFF
TRBV5-1	NA	TRBJ2-7	TRBD1	TGCGCCAGCAGCTTGACCGACAGGGTGGCCTTATACGAGCAGTACTTC	CASSLTDRVALYEQYF
TRBV2	NA	TRBJ2-7	TRBD2	TGTGCCAGCAGTGAAAGTGGGACTACCTTCGAGCAGTACTTC	CASSESGTTFEQYF
TRBV27	NA	TRBJ1-1	NA	TGTGCCAGCAGCCCCGGAGGGGGGAACACTGAAGCTTTCTTT	CASSPGGGNTEAFF
TRBV3-1/TRBV3-2	NA	TRBJ2-1	TRBD1	TGTGCCAGCAGCCAAGATCGGACAGGGGTCGGGGAGCAGTTCTTC	CASSQDRTGVGEQFF
TRBV5-1	NA	TRBJ2-1	NA	TGCGCCAGCAGCCTAGGGTCCAATGAGCAGTTCTTC	CASSLGSNEQFF
TRBV5-1	once	TRBJ2-3	TRBD2	TGCGCCAGCAGCCAAAATAGCGGGAGGGGAACAGATACGCAGTATTTT	CASSQNSGRGTDTQYF
TRBV7-3	once	TRBJ2-5	NA	TGTGCCAGCAGTCCAAGCGGACTACAAGAGACCCAGTACTTC	CASSPSGLQETQYF
TRBV4-1	NA	TRBJ2-1	NA	TGCGCCAGCAGCTTCCGAAGGAGCTCCTACAATGAGCAGTTCTTC	CASSFRRSSYNEQFF
TRBV4-3	NA	TRBJ2-5	TRBD2	TGCGCCAGCAGCCAAGGCGATAGCGGGGACCAAGAGACCCAGTACTTC	CASSQGDSGDQETQYF
TRBV28	NA	TRBJ2-7	NA	TGTGCCAGCAGAAGGCCACCCGGGAGCGGAAGCTCCTACGAGCAGTACTTC	CASRRPPGSGSSYEQYF
TRBV30	NA	TRBJ2-7	TRBD2	TGTGCCTGGAGTGTATTGCTAGCGGGAGGGCCGAAAGGCTACGAGCAGTACTTC	CAWSVLLAGGPKGYEQYF
TRBV4-3	NA	TRBJ2-7	NA	TGCGCCAGCAGCCAAGATTTAGGGGTCTACGAGCAGTACTTC	CASSQDLGVYEQYF
TRBV15	NA	TRBJ2-7	NA	TGTGCCACCCAACCCAGAGGACAAAACTCCTACGAGCAGTACTTC	CATQPRGQNSYEQYF
TRBV6-2/TRBV6-3	NA	TRBJ2-1	NA	TGTGCCAGCAGTTACTCTGGGGGTTACAATGAGCAGTTCTTC	CASSYSGGYNEQFF
TRBV27	NA	TRBJ2-3	NA	TGTGCCAGCAGTTTGTCGAGACGGACTGATACGCAGTATTTT	CASSLSRRTDTQYF
TRBV28	NA	TRBJ2-1	TRBD1	TGTGCCAGCAGTTTAGACAGGGGGGGTTCGGACAATGAGCAGTTCTTC	CASSLDRGGSDNEQFF
TRBV24-1	NA	TRBJ2-6	NA	TGTGCCACCGCGGACTACTCTGGGGCCAACGTCCTGACTTTC	CATADYSGANVLTF
TRBV5-5	once	TRBJ1-5	NA	TGTGCCAGCAGCTTGGCGGGGGGCGGCAATCAGCCCCAGCATTTT	CASSLAGGGNQPQHF
TRBV6-2/TRBV6-3	few	TRBJ2-7	TRBD2	TGTGCCAGCAGTAAACTAGCGGGAGACCCCGAGCAGTACTTC	CASSKLAGDPEQYF
TRBV11-1	NA	TRBJ1-1	NA	TGTGCCAGCAGCTTAGACGGGGGGAAGAACACTGAAGCTTTCTTT	CASSLDGGKNTEAFF
TRBV30	once	TRBJ1-1	NA	TGTGCCTGGACAGGTCAGGGATTCATGAACACTGAAGCTTTCTTT	CAWTGQGFMNTEAFF
TRBV9	NA	TRBJ2-2	TRBD1	TGTGCCAGCAGCGACCCGGAGGAGACAGGGGGCTCCGGGGAGCTGTTTTTT	CASSDPEETGGSGELFF